This is a list of T cell receptor beta chains from one sample in a study of cytomegalovirus exposure and HLA in healthy donors. Sequencing was performed with immunoSEQ multiplex PCR; in TCRdb, only in-frame clones are kept and a portion is missing. Among approximately 190,000 clones listed, more than 75% were seen once. Sequencing was carried out using PBMCs. All receptors derive from a man aged 18 to 30 in good health and CMV-seropositive. CDR3s include the opening cysteine and the closing phenylalanine or tryptophan. The order of the fields is D gene, V gene, J gene, clone size, CDR3 protein, CDR3 DNA. A D gene is named only where the DNA matches it firmly. Clone size appears in some rows only: once, few, many, or a class for an expanded clone.

d_call: -
v_call: TRBV7-2
j_call: TRBJ2-7
clone_size: few
cdr3_aa: CASRVGGALEQYF
cdr3_nt: TGTGCCAGCAGGGTGGGAGGAGCCCTCGAGCAGTACTTC

d_call: -
v_call: TRBV4-3
j_call: TRBJ2-7
clone_size: -
cdr3_aa: CASSQEREDSYEQYF
cdr3_nt: TGCGCCAGCAGCCAAGAGAGGGAGGACTCCTACGAGCAGTACTTC

d_call: -
v_call: TRBV5-4
j_call: TRBJ2-5
clone_size: -
cdr3_aa: CASSLGRGGETQYF
cdr3_nt: TGTGCCAGCAGCTTGGGAAGGGGGGGAGAGACCCAGTACTTC

d_call: -
v_call: TRBV27
j_call: TRBJ2-7
clone_size: -
cdr3_aa: CASSGGSSLYEQYF
cdr3_nt: TGTGCCAGCAGTGGCGGGTCCAGCCTTTACGAGCAGTACTTC

d_call: TRBD2
v_call: TRBV29-1
j_call: TRBJ2-5
clone_size: -
cdr3_aa: CSVESLREPTGETQYF
cdr3_nt: TGCAGCGTTGAATCTTTGCGGGAGCCGACGGGGGAGACCCAGTACTTC

d_call: -
v_call: TRBV18
j_call: TRBJ2-7
clone_size: few
cdr3_aa: CASSPGAYEQYF
cdr3_nt: TGTGCCAGCTCACCAGGAGCCTACGAGCAGTACTTC

d_call: TRBD2
v_call: TRBV30
j_call: TRBJ2-2
clone_size: -
cdr3_aa: CAWSRLAGVRGTGELFF
cdr3_nt: TGTGCCTGGAGTAGACTAGCGGGAGTGCGGGGCACCGGGGAGCTGTTTTTT

d_call: -
v_call: TRBV30
j_call: TRBJ1-5
clone_size: -
cdr3_aa: CAWSVLAEGQPQHF
cdr3_nt: TGTGCCTGGAGTGTACTTGCCGAGGGTCAGCCCCAGCATTTT

d_call: TRBD1
v_call: TRBV4-3
j_call: TRBJ1-1
clone_size: -
cdr3_aa: CASNRGEDTEAFF
cdr3_nt: TGCGCCAGTAACAGGGGGGAGGACACTGAAGCTTTCTTT

d_call: -
v_call: TRBV30
j_call: TRBJ2-3
clone_size: -
cdr3_aa: CAWSVTSTDTQYF
cdr3_nt: TGTGCCTGGAGTGTAACAAGCACAGATACGCAGTATTTT

d_call: -
v_call: TRBV7-6
j_call: TRBJ2-3
clone_size: few
cdr3_aa: CASSNAANTQYF
cdr3_nt: TGTGCCAGCAGCAACGCGGCGAATACGCAGTATTTT

d_call: -
v_call: TRBV5-1
j_call: TRBJ2-5
clone_size: -
cdr3_aa: CASSLGGQETQYF
cdr3_nt: TGCGCCAGCAGCTTAGGGGGCCAAGAGACCCAGTACTTC

d_call: TRBD1
v_call: TRBV5-6
j_call: TRBJ2-1
clone_size: few
cdr3_aa: CASSSDRDYEQFF
cdr3_nt: TGTGCCAGCAGCTCGGACAGGGACTATGAGCAGTTCTTC

d_call: TRBD1
v_call: TRBV28
j_call: TRBJ2-5
clone_size: -
cdr3_aa: CASSLWPTGASQETQYF
cdr3_nt: TGTGCCAGCAGTTTATGGCCGACAGGGGCCTCCCAAGAGACCCAGTACTTC

d_call: TRBD2
v_call: TRBV28
j_call: TRBJ2-2
clone_size: -
cdr3_aa: CASSLSLAESGTGTTGELFF
cdr3_nt: TGTGCCAGCAGTTTGAGTCTAGCGGAGTCGGGCACGGGAACCACCGGGGAGCTGTTTTTT

d_call: TRBD2
v_call: TRBV7-6
j_call: TRBJ2-1
clone_size: -
cdr3_aa: CASSLRTSGDEQFF
cdr3_nt: TGTGCCAGCAGCTTGCGGACTAGCGGGGATGAGCAGTTCTTC

d_call: -
v_call: TRBV7-2
j_call: TRBJ1-5
clone_size: -
cdr3_aa: CASSRRGSNQPQHF
cdr3_nt: TGTGCCAGCAGCAGAAGGGGTAGCAATCAGCCCCAGCATTTT

d_call: TRBD1
v_call: TRBV30
j_call: TRBJ1-2
clone_size: -
cdr3_aa: CAWSRDSHYGYTF
cdr3_nt: TGTGCCTGGAGTAGGGACAGCCACTATGGCTACACCTTC

d_call: -
v_call: TRBV5-6
j_call: TRBJ2-5
clone_size: -
cdr3_aa: CASLLSKGRPGETQYF
cdr3_nt: TGTGCCTCTTTACTTTCCAAGGGCCGCCCGGGGGAGACCCAGTACTTC

d_call: TRBD2
v_call: TRBV27
j_call: TRBJ2-3
clone_size: -
cdr3_aa: CASSFIAGAADTQYF
cdr3_nt: TGTGCCAGCAGTTTCATAGCGGGAGCGGCAGATACGCAGTATTTT

d_call: -
v_call: TRBV30
j_call: TRBJ1-2
clone_size: -
cdr3_aa: CAWTPPDSPLYGYTF
cdr3_nt: TGTGCCTGGACCCCCCCGGACAGCCCCCTCTATGGCTACACCTTC

d_call: -
v_call: TRBV7-2
j_call: TRBJ2-6
clone_size: -
cdr3_aa: CASSPALGSSGANVLTF
cdr3_nt: TGTGCCAGCAGCCCTGCTCTTGGCTCCTCTGGGGCCAACGTCCTGACTTTC

d_call: -
v_call: TRBV5-1
j_call: TRBJ1-3
clone_size: -
cdr3_aa: CASSLTTVSGNTIYF
cdr3_nt: TGCGCCAGCAGCTTAACGACAGTCTCTGGAAACACCATATATTTT